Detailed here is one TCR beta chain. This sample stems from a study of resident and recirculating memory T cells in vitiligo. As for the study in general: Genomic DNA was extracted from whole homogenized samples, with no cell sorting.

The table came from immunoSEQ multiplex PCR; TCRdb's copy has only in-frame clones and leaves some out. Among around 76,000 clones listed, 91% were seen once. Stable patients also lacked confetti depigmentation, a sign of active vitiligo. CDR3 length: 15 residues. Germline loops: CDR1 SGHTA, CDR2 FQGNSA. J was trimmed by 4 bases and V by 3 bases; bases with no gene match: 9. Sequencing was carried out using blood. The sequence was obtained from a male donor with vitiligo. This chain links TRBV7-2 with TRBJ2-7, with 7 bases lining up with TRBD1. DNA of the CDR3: TGTGCCAGCAGCTTCAGCAGGGGGTGGGAGTACGAGCAGTACTTC. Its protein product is CASSFSRGWEYEQYF.